What follows are 22 T cell receptor beta chains derived from one specimen sequenced in a study of regulatory T cells in long-lasting Graves disease. Arm-PCR of CDR3 regions and iRepertoire HTBI primers were used to build TCR beta libraries. TCRdb re-called the multiplex PCR reads through MiXCR, storing one row per CDR3 protein. The sample holds 600,000 to 850,000 distinct CDR3 sequences, 25% to 30% seen once. The time point: persistent/refractory GD, antithyroid drugs over 5 years with positive TRAb. PBMC-extracted RNA yielded the TCR library. Sequenced material: peripheral blood mononuclear cells (PBMCs), taken when the disease was refractory, from a patient treated with antithyroid drugs. These receptors all come from a female donor with Graves disease.

This clonotype occurred once. The chain employs TRBV6-5 and TRBJ2-7, with 8 positions matching TRBD2. The CDR3 runs 15 residues. The V gene end was trimmed by 4 bases and the J gene end by 4 bases; junction bases not matched to a gene: 9. CDR1 and CDR2 (germline): MNHEY, SVGAGI. As DNA, the CDR3 is TGTGCCAGCAGTTCGGGGGGGAAGGATGTGTACGAGCAGTACTTC. Translating gives CASSSGGKDVYEQYF.

V usage is TRBV20-1 and J usage is TRBJ2-2; 10 nucleotides match TRBD2. CDR1 is DFQATT and CDR2 is SNEGSKA in the germline V gene (reference sequence). Losses at the gene ends were 2 bases for V and 4 bases for J; bases not matched to a gene: 7. The CDR3 is 16 residues long. The CDR3 region has the DNA TGCAGTGCTAGACCCCTAGCGGGAGTCCGCACCGGGGAGCTGTTTTTT. This encodes CSARPLAGVRTGELFF.

The V call is TRBV30, the J call TRBJ1-1, with a weak D call TRBD1 (5 bases). CDR3 length: 14 residues. Germline V lookup: CDR1 GTSNPN, CDR2 SVGIG (reference sequence). V gave up 3 bases and J gave up 1 base, with 12 bases separating them. DNA for the CDR3: TGTGCCTGGAGCGGGACTGGGACGAACACTGAAGCTTTCTTT. Amino acids: CAWSGTGTNTEAFF.

The chain joins TRBV3-1 to TRBJ1-5; 10 bases align to TRBD1. There are 16 residues in the CDR3. Germline trimming cut 2 bases from V and 7 bases from J; bases unmatched to any gene: 8. Germline lookup yields CDR1 LGHDT and CDR2 YNNKEL (reference sequence). CDR3 sequence reads: CASSQTPSTGGQPQHF. In DNA form, the CDR3 reads TGTGCCAGCAGCCAAACCCCTTCGACAGGGGGCCAGCCCCAGCATTTT.

The genes are TRBV7-8 and TRBJ1-4; TRBD1 matches 8 bases. CDR3 size: 12 residues. Trimming removed 4 bases from V and 14 bases from J; junction bases left unmatched: 6. CDR1 SGHVS and CDR2 FQNEAQ come from the germline V gene. The CDR3 DNA is TGTGCCAGCAGCTCGAGGACAGGGAAGCTGTTTTTT. It yields the protein CASSSRTGKLFF.

This clonotype showed up just a few times. The rearrangement joins TRBV5-1 to TRBJ1-2, with 7 bases fitting TRBD1. Germline-derived CDR1 and CDR2 are SGHRS and YFSETQ. V shed 4 bases and J 1 base; nucleotides not matched to a gene: 10. CDR3 length: 16 residues. CDR3 region: CASSAPSGTDNYGYTF. The CDR3 nucleotides are TGCGCCAGCAGCGCCCCTTCCGGGACAGATAACTATGGCTACACCTTC. The whole variable domain, filled in from reference TRBV5-1 and TRBJ1-2, reads KAGVTQTPRYLIKTRGQQVTLSCSPISGHRSVSWYQQTPGQGLQFLFEYFSETQRNKGNFPGRFSGRQFSNSRSEMNVSTLELGDSALYLCASSAPSGTDNYGYTFGSGTRLTVV.

This clonotype was observed many times. V is TRBV12-3 or TRBV12-4 and J is TRBJ1-2; tentative D call: TRBD1 (6 bases). The CDR3 is made up of 13 amino acids. Trimming removed 2 bases from V and 3 bases from J, with 7 bases in between. The CDR3 sequence: CASSLNRDYGYTF. For the CDR3, the DNA is TGTGCCAGCAGTTTAAACAGGGACTATGGCTACACCTTC.

The CDR3 DNA follows: TGTGCCAGCAGCCTCAACAGGGGGACTGGAAACACCATATATTTT. Translated, it gives CASSLNRGTGNTIYF. The rearrangement uses TRBV2 and TRBJ1-3, with 8 bases lining up with TRBD1. J was trimmed by 2 bases and V by 6 bases; bases with no gene match: 6. Germline CDR1 reads SNHLY; CDR2 reads FYNNEI. The CDR3 length is 15 residues.

V and J are TRBV20-1 and TRBJ1-2, with D hard to call. V was clipped by 0 bases and J by 2 bases, with 10 bases between them. This CDR3 spans 14 amino acids. The germline V gene encodes CDR1 DFQATT and CDR2 SNEGSKA (reference sequence). The DNA for the CDR3 is TGCAGTGCTAGAGAACCCGGGATGAACTATGGCTACACCTTC. Its translation is CSAREPGMNYGYTF.

The DNA for the CDR3 is TGTGCCTGGAGTCTGGGGGGCTCGGGCACTGAAGCTTTCTTT. Translated: CAWSLGGSGTEAFF. V and J are TRBV30 and TRBJ1-1, with a possible D match to TRBD1 (6 bases). Trimming removed 2 bases at V and 4 bases at J, with 14 bases between. The length of the CDR3 is 14 residues. The germline V gene has CDR1 GTSNPN and CDR2 SVGIG (reference sequence).

This clonotype was detected a few times. The rearrangement joins TRBV11-2 to TRBJ1-2, with D unclear. The CDR3 runs to 15 residues. The germline V and J ends were trimmed by 3 bases and 4 bases, with 15 bases remaining between them. Germline V gene data show CDR1 as SGHAT and CDR2 as FQNNGV. The CDR3 nucleotides read TGTGCCAGCAGCTTTGACCTAGGCTACATCTATGGCTACACCTTC. It encodes CASSFDLGYIYGYTF.

The chain employs TRBV2 and TRBJ2-4, with 8 positions matching TRBD2. The CDR3 loop spans 16 amino acids. Germline V gene data show CDR1 as SNHLY and CDR2 as FYNNEI. The V and J ends lost 0 bases and 6 bases, in that order; junction bases with no gene match: 7. CDR3 region: CASSEAMAGGGNIQYF. CDR3 sequence (DNA): TGTGCCAGCAGTGAAGCGATGGCGGGAGGAGGAAACATTCAGTACTTC.

The chain employs TRBV11-2 and TRBJ1-5; D gene uncertain. This CDR3 region has 15 residues. The V gene's germline CDR1 is SGHAT and CDR2 FQNNGV. V was cut by 1 base and J by 4 bases, with 11 bases left in between. CDR3 sequence (DNA): TGTGCCAGCAGCTTAGGGGGTGGAGTGAATCAGCCCCAGCATTTT. It yields the protein CASSLGGGVNQPQHF.

This clonotype was observed a handful of times. The CDR3 DNA is TGCAGCGTTGCGGGACAGGTAGCTTACGAGCAGTACTTC. This gives the protein CSVAGQVAYEQYF. The chain joins TRBV29-1 to TRBJ2-7; 8 bases align to TRBD1. Per the germline V gene, CDR1 is SQVTM and CDR2 is ANQGSEA. V dropped 4 bases and J dropped 4; count of bases not matched to a gene: 6. The CDR3 length is 13 residues.

This clonotype showed up just a few times. The chain couples TRBV20-1 to TRBJ1-6, with 8 bases identical to TRBD1. Germline CDR1 reads DFQATT; CDR2 reads SNEGSKA (reference sequence). The CDR3 is 15 residues long. V shed 3 bases and J 8 bases; nucleotides not matched to a gene: 9. The CDR3 here is CSASGTDRDDSPLHF. The CDR3 region has the DNA TGCAGTGCTAGTGGCACGGACAGGGACGATTCACCCCTCCACTTT.

The table lists this clonotype with many counts. This rearrangement joins TRBV28 to TRBJ1-2; 12 bases agree with TRBD1. Trimming at V came to 5 bases and at J to 0 bases, leaving 10 bases not matched to a gene. Germline-derived CDR1 and CDR2 are MDHEN and SYDVKM. There are 18 residues in the CDR3. The CDR3 sequence is CASSPPWGQGAPNYGYTF. The CDR3 nucleotides read TGTGCCAGCAGTCCACCCTGGGGACAGGGGGCGCCTAACTATGGCTACACCTTC.

This chain uses TRBV5-1 with TRBJ1-1, with D possibly matching TRBD1 (5 bases). This CDR3 spans 14 amino acids. Trimming pared 3 bases from V and 1 base from J, leaving 10 bases between. Germline lookup yields CDR1 SGHRS and CDR2 YFSETQ. The CDR3 sequence is CASSYGAGNTEAFF. CDR3 DNA sequence: TGCGCCAGCAGCTACGGGGCCGGGAACACTGAAGCTTTCTTT.

The genes are TRBV15 and TRBJ1-4, with TRBD1 as a possible D gene (6 bases). The length of the CDR3 is 16 residues. Germline V gene lookup returns CDR1 LNHNV and CDR2 YYDKDF (reference sequence). With 3 bases removed from V and 2 bases from J, the gap between germline ends came to 13 bases. The CDR3 nucleotides are TGTGCCACCAGCAGGTTATCAGGGGTGACTAATGAAAAACTGTTTTTT. It yields the protein CATSRLSGVTNEKLFF.

This clonotype has more than one count but fewer than ten. The genes are TRBV12-3 or TRBV12-4 and TRBJ1-5, with D maybe TRBD1 (5 bases). The CDR3 consists of 18 residues. V dropped 6 bases and J dropped 3 bases, with 24 bases sitting between them. The CDR3 sequence is CASSLGGGGGSVNQPQHF. CDR3 nucleotides: TGTGCCAGCAGCCTTGGGGGGGGGGGAGGTTCGGTCAATCAGCCCCAGCATTTT.

The chain has TRBV7-9 and TRBJ2-7, with 14 nucleotides matching TRBD2. Germline lookup yields CDR1 SEHNR and CDR2 FQNEAQ (reference sequence). The CDR3 spans 18 residues. J lost 2 bases, V lost 2 bases, and 8 bases had no gene match. For the CDR3, the DNA is TGTGCCAGCAGCTTAAGGGGAGGGACTAGCGGGAGCGCCTACGAGCAGTACTTC. It specifies CASSLRGGTSGSAYEQYF.

V usage is TRBV6-5 and J usage is TRBJ1-1; 7 nucleotides match TRBD1. V shed 2 bases and J 2 bases; nucleotides not matched to a gene: 11. The CDR3 has 17 residues. Germline-derived CDR1 and CDR2 are MNHEY and SVGAGI. The chain's CDR3 is CASSYITGVGGNTEAFF. The DNA of the CDR3 is TGTGCCAGCAGTTACATCACAGGGGTAGGAGGAAACACTGAAGCTTTCTTT.

The rearrangement uses TRBV7-2 and TRBJ2-7; 8 positions agree with TRBD1. Germline V lookup: CDR1 SGHTA, CDR2 FQGNSA. V shed 4 bases, J shed 6 bases, and the junction held 5 bases outside the gene matches. The CDR3 totals 13 residues. The CDR3 is CASSSNGQGEQYF. The CDR3 DNA reads TGTGCCAGCAGCTCCAACGGACAGGGCGAGCAGTACTTC.